This T cell receptor (beta chain) was found in a study of blood T cell repertoires in COVID-19. Study context: The samples span acute and convalescent COVID-19 from the United States, Italy and Spain.

Individuals aged roughly 18 to 100 years were recruited from 20 to 25 US areas. Germline CDR1 reads SGHTA; CDR2 reads FQGNSA. The CDR3 is 15 residues long. Trimming took 4 bases from V and 4 from J; bases not matched to a gene: 6. As handled by the study authors: Amplification from reference gene primers served as the basis for estimated nucleated cell counts. Measured with immunoSEQ multiplex PCR; TCRdb has only the in-frame clones, and not every one. V and J calls and clone size are given by that table; D and trimming were obtained from the DNA. The data contain around 300,000 clones, around nine tenths of them singletons.

The sequencing sample was made of PBMCs or T cells enriched from blood (not recorded which). The source of this sequence is a woman between 40 and 55 years old who had recovered from COVID-19. The rearrangement uses TRBV7-2 and TRBJ2-7; 11 nucleotides agree with TRBD2. The CDR3 coding sequence is TGTGCCAGCAGCTCCGGACTAGCGGGTAATTACGAGCAGTACTTC. It codes for CASSSGLAGNYEQYF.